The subject of this entry is one T cell receptor (beta chain). Its recognized antigen is unknown. The record has no base qualities; no much larger clone is one base away. The patients picked for sequencing were ones in whom flow cytometry had shown an expansion of CD8+CD57+ cells. Every patient had severe acquired aplastic anemia, diagnosed using the International Study of Aplastic Anemia and Agranulocytosis and Camitta criteria. Patients had received no therapy at the time of blood sampling. In the study, sorted CD4+ and CD8+ blood T cells from patients with severe aplastic anemia and from healthy subjects underwent deep sequencing of TCR repertoires. In the USA, patient enrollment took place under clinicaltrials.gov protocols 00001620, 01623167, 00001397, 00071045, 00081523 and 00961064. Ficoll-Paque density gradient centrifugation was used to isolate peripheral blood mononuclear cells. Before DNA was extracted, CD4+ and CD8+ T cells were sorted using either FACS or magnetic beads.

V sheds 4 bases and J sheds 3 bases, leaving 13 bases between their ends. Reading from cysteine to phenylalanine, the CDR3 counts 15 amino acids. Solely the CDR3 DNA is kept, with 45 bases framed from the first base. According to the germline V gene (reference sequence), CDR1 reads LNHDA and CDR2 reads SQIVND. Genomic DNA served as template for TCR beta VDJ combination and CDR3 sequence profiling. An Illumina HiSeq 2000 was used for TCR repertoire sequencing. As for how the authors treated the data: Repertoires were assessed using TRBV/TRBJ rearrangement plots, CDR3 size and DJ length profiles, and Simpson's diversity index. The immunodominant clone was defined as the most abundant DNA sequence in deep sequencing data. CDR3 amino acid sequences were checked for sharing across subjects and were also compared against the VDJdb database and published repertoires. Using fastp trimming at Q25 and MiXCR clonotype assembly, TCRdb reanalyzed the public sequencing data and kept in-frame beta chains. Every CDR3 protein is listed once, alongside the most common genes and DNA of its rows. TCRdb's processing, not the authors' own work, is the source of the V and J calls. This sample is represented by about 180,000 distinct CDR3 sequences; about 44% of them were singletons. The ten largest clones capture over 10% of the sample.

This sample is part of a study of CD8+CD57+ T cells in acquired aplastic anemia (dated by TCRdb to the late 2010s). Broadly, across the study: A mean of about 3 ug of DNA, ranging from roughly 0.18 to 30 ug, was extracted from sorted CD4+ and CD8+ cells. CD8+CD57+ expansion was defined as a frequency above the mean frequency observed in healthy subjects. Study-level results and caveats: Although some 28 CD8+ CDR3 sequences were shared by patients and controls, these sequences appeared highly expressed in patients and within the immunodominant clones of patients. CD8+ Simpson's diversity did not differ significantly between patients and healthy controls (P=0.060).

The rearrangement joined TRBV19 to TRBJ2-1, with no reliable assignment of the D segment. This receptor was obtained from a human donor with aplastic anemia. Sequencing input: sorted CD4+, CD8+, or CD8+CD57+ T cells (not recorded which) from PBMCs. The CDR3: CASSRTPTDYNEQFF. At the DNA level, the sequence is TGTGCCAGTAGTAGAACCCCTACCGACTACAATGAGCAGTTCTTC. Reference TRBV19 and TRBJ2-1 genes cover what lies past the CDR3, so the full variable domain is DGGITQSPKYLFRKEGQNVTLSCEQNLNHDAMYWYRQDPGQGLRLIYYSQIVNDFQKGDIAEGYSVSREKKESFPLTVTSAQKNPTAFYLCASSRTPTDYNEQFFGPGTRLTVL.